The 3 T cell receptor beta chains reported below all come from one sample, sequenced in a study of blood T cells in healthy people across ages. A second PCR of about 7 to 11 cycles used a sample-barcoded 5' primer and a J-beta primer mix. TCRdb reprocessed the 5' RACE reads with MiXCR, giving one entry per CDR3 protein. The table has hundreds of thousands of distinct CDR3 sequences, 35% to 40% seen once. The material sequenced was blood. The receptors come from a man between 18 and 35 years old in good health.

This clonotype has ten or more counts. This chain connects TRBV29-1 to TRBJ2-7; D is ambiguous. V lost 4 bases, J lost 3 bases, and 7 bases lay in between. The CDR3 totals 11 residues. Germline CDR1 SQVTM, CDR2 ANQGSEA. CDR3 region: CSVATNYEQYF. The CDR3, as DNA: TGCAGCGTTGCTACAAACTACGAGCAGTACTTC.

CDR3 residues: CASRRGFNSPLHF. The CDR3 DNA reads TGTGCCAGCAGAAGAGGGTTCAATTCACCCCTCCACTTT. The chain uses TRBV28 and TRBJ1-6; D is undetermined. Germline V gene sequence: CDR1 MDHEN, CDR2 SYDVKM. Trimming removed 6 bases from V and 7 bases from J, with 10 bases in between. The CDR3 runs 13 residues.

This chain uses TRBV2 with TRBJ2-5; 14 nucleotides align to TRBD2. Trimming took 6 bases from V and 2 from J; bases not matched to a gene: 11. CDR3 length: 18 amino acids. Germline CDR1 reads SNHLY; CDR2 reads FYNNEI. The CDR3 sequence is CASRPVTSGGEIQETQYF. CDR3 bases: TGTGCCAGCAGACCGGTGACTAGCGGGGGGGAAATTCAAGAGACCCAGTACTTC. The full variable domain, its missing parts supplied by reference TRBV2 and TRBJ2-5, is EPEVTQTPSHQVTQMGQEVILRCVPISNHLYFYWYRQILGQKVEFLVSFYNNEISEKSEIFDDQFSVERPDGSNFTLKIRSTKLEDSAMYFCASRPVTSGGEIQETQYFGPGTRLLVL.